This T cell receptor beta chain is drawn from a study of beta chain features in type 1 diabetes (dated by TCRdb to 2016 to 2019). Looking at the study overall: No differences in mean age, gender distribution, total cell number or subset yield were found between patients and healthy donors. Naive and central memory subsets were obtained from all 30 or so donors, but regulatory and stem cell-like memory subsets were isolated from only 8 patients and 8 healthy donors. In the study, recently diagnosed type 1 diabetes patients and matched healthy donors were compared on the TCRB repertoires of their sorted circulating CD4+ T cell subsets. Across all samples, fewer than 110,000,000 sorted cells were examined, and cell number per subset correlated strongly with RNA yield. Study-level results and caveats: HLA sub-analyses involved small numbers of individuals, so any influence of HLA type on TCRB rearrangement remained unresolved. Naive, central memory and regulatory TCRB repertoires appeared to be more similar among patients than among healthy donors. Shorter templates might have been favored by PCR, but patient and control samples were amplified and corrected together, so both groups would have been affected equally by any skew. Because cDNA was sequenced instead of genomic DNA, activated cells with high expression could be over-represented, although the groups did not differ in activation or CD3 levels. At VDJ recombination sites, type 1 diabetes patients had fewer insertions and more deleted nucleotides, which implies abnormalities in thymic rearrangement. Type 1 diabetes patients showed a moderate but significant shortening of TCRB CDR3 length in all four CD4+ subsets.

Each donor gave one peripheral blood draw, averaging roughly 0.11 L, which was collected into heparinised tubes. Naive, central memory, regulatory and stem cell-like memory CD4+ T cells were sorted on a BD FACSAria II using a panel including CD45RO, CCR7, CD25, CD127, CD95 and CD27. Purity was above 95% for every sorted population. PBMCs were isolated immediately by Lymphoprep density gradient centrifugation and stained directly without culture. Samples were stained and sorted in pairs, with one healthy donor and one patient per experiment, so that batch effects were minimized. After removal of 4 bases from V and 4 bases from J, the junction retains 13 bases not matched to a gene. From the germline V gene, CDR1 is MDHEN and CDR2 is SYDVKM. Measured from the cysteine to the phenylalanine, the CDR3 is 16 residues long. Only CDR3 DNA remains: 48 bases, in frame from the first base. In its sample, this clone was seen a few times. The target of this receptor is not known. No qualities accompany the bases; no much larger clone lies one base away.

The entire isolated RNA was reverse transcribed using the High Capacity cDNA Reverse Transcription Kit, and thus expressed TCRB transcripts were sequenced. Deep immunoSEQ sequencing was performed on naive, central memory and regulatory T cell samples, with an average of about 4 million total reads per sample. Sorted cells were lysed in RLT buffer and RNA was extracted with DNase-treated RNeasy Micro or Mini kits, depending on cell number. To prevent cross-contamination, every cell subset was processed on its own, while patient and healthy donor samples were processed together. TCRB sequences were amplified from cDNA with the immunoSEQ multiplex PCR, producing 87-bp fragments spanning the CDR3 region. Amplicons were sequenced on the Illumina HiSeq platform. The study's own analysis went as follows. Synthetic template baselines were used to correct PCR bias computationally, reads within Hamming distance 2 were collapsed together, and singletons that could not be merged were discarded. By aligning reads against IMGT, V, D and J genes, CDR3 length, and insertions or deletions at six rearrangement sites were assigned. Clonotype counts were normalized to sorted cell number within each subset before computing true diversity and Gini coefficients with the tcR R package. The overlap coefficient, calculated on TCRB nucleotide sequences, was used to measure repertoire sharing. TCRdb stores this immuneACCESS table with in-frame sequences only. Part of the clones is absent; in the studies checked, under half of the shortfall reflects unresolved V genes, and no reason is known for the rest. V, J and clone size derive from that table, while D and trimming were established from the DNA sequence. For this sample there are about 150,000 clones; around 51% appear just once. 0.4% to 0.5% of the sample belongs to the ten largest clones.

The sequence was collected from a man aged 18 to 35 in good health. Sequenced input: Tregs from blood. The sample's cell subset or site label, in plain terms: regulatory CD4+ T cells. The rearrangement combines TRBV28 with TRBJ2-7, with 7 middle bases fitting TRBD2. The bases are TGTGCCAGCAGTTACACCGGGACTACCATAGGGTACGAGCAGTACTTC. It specifies CASSYTGTTIGYEQYF.